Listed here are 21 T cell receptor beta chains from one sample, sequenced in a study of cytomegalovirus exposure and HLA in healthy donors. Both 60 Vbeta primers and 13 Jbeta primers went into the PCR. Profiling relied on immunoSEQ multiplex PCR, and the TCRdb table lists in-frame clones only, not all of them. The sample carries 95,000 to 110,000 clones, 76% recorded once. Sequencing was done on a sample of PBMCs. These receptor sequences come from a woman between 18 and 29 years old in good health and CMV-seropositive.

The chain's CDR3 is CAISVNAGLNEQFF. For the CDR3, the DNA is TGTGCCATCAGTGTGAACGCAGGCCTCAATGAGCAGTTCTTC. This chain connects TRBV10-3 to TRBJ2-1; D is ambiguous. The V and J ends lost 4 bases and 6 bases respectively, with 13 bases between them. This CDR3 is 14 amino acids long. Germline V CDR1 and CDR2: ENHRY, SYGVKD.

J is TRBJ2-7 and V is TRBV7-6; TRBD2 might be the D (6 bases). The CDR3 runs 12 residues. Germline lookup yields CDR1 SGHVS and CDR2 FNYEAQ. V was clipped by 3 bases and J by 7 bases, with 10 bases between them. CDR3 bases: TGTGCCAGCAGCTTGCAACGGGGGGAGCAGTACTTC. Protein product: CASSLQRGEQYF.

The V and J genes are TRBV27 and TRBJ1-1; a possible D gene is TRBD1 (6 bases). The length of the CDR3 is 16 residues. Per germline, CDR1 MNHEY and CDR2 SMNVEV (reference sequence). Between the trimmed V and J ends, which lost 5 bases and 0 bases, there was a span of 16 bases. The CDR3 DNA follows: TGTGCCAGCAGTGATCAGGGGTCAGGGGTGAACACTGAAGCTTTCTTT. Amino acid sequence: CASSDQGSGVNTEAFF.

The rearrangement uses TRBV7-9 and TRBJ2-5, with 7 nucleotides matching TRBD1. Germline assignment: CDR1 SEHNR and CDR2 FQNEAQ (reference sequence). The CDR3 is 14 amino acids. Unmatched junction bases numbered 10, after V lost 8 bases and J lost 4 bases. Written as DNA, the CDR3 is TGTGCCAGCGATCGACAGGGTATCAGAGAGACCCAGTACTTC. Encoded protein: CASDRQGIRETQYF.

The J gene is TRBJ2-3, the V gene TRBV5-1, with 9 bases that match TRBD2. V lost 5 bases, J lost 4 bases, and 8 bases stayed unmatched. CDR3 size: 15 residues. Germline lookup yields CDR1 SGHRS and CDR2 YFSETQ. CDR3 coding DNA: TGCGCCAGCAGGCTGGGACTAGCTGTGGCAGATACGCAGTATTTT. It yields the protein CASRLGLAVADTQYF.

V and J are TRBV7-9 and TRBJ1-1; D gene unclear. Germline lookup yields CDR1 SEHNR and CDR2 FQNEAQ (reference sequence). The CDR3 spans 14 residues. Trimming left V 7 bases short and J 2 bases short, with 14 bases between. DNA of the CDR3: TGTGCCAGCACCCCGGTGGTTTCCAACACTGAAGCTTTCTTT. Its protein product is CASTPVVSNTEAFF.

CDR3 in DNA: TGTGCCAGCAGCGGGGAGGCGGGGGGCGGTGACATTCAGTACTTC. Translated: CASSGEAGGGDIQYF. The V call is TRBV9, the J call TRBJ2-4, with TRBD2 matching 8 bases. Germline trimming cut 3 bases from V and 8 bases from J; bases unmatched to any gene: 10. In germline, CDR1 is SGDLS, CDR2 YYNGEE. The CDR3 runs to 15 residues.

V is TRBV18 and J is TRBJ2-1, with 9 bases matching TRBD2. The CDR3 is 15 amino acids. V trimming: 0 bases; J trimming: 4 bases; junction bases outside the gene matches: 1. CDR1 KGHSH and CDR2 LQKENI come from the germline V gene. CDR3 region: CASSPPAGGYNEQFF. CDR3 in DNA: TGTGCCAGCTCACCACCGGCGGGGGGGTACAATGAGCAGTTCTTC.

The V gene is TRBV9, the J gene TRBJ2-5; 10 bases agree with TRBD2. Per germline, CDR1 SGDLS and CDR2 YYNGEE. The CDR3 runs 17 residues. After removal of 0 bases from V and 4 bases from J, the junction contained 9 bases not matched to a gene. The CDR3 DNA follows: TGTGCCAGCAGCGTAGGGACTAGCGGAGGACGGGGAGAGACCCAGTACTTC. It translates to CASSVGTSGGRGETQYF.

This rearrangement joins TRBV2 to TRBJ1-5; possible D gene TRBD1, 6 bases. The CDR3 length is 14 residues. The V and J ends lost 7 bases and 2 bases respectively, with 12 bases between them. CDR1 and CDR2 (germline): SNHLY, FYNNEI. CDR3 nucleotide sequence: TGTGCCAGCAACGGGGGGCTGGGCAATCAGCCCCAGCATTTT. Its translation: CASNGGLGNQPQHF.

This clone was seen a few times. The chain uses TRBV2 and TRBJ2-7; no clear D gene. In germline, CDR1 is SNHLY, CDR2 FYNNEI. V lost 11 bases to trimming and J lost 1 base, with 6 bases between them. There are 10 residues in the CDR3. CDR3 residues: CAHSSYEQYF. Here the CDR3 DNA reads TGTGCCCACAGTTCCTACGAGCAGTACTTC.

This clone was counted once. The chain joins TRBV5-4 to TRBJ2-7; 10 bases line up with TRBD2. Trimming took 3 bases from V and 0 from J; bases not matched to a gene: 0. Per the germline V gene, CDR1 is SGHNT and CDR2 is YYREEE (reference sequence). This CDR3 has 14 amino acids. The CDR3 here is CASSSSGSSYEQYF. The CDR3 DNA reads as TGTGCCAGCAGCTCTAGCGGGAGCTCCTACGAGCAGTACTTC.

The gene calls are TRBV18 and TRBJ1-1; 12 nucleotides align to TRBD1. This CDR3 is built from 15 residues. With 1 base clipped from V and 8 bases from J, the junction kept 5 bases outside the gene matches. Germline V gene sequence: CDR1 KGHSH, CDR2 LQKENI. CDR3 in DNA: TGTGCCAGCTCACCACGGGGACAGGGGGCGTCCGAAGCTTTCTTT. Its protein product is CASSPRGQGASEAFF.

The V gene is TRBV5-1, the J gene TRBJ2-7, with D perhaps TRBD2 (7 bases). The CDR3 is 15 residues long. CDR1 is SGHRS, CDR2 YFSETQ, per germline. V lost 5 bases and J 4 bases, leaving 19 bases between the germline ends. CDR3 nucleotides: TGCGCCAGCAGAACCTCGGGGGGCACCCCATACGAGCAGTACTTC. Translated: CASRTSGGTPYEQYF.

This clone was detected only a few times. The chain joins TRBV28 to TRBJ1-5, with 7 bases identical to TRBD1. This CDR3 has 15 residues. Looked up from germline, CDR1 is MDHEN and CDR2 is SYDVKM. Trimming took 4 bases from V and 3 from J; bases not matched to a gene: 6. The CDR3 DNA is TGTGCCAGCAGTTCTACAGGGGACCTCAATCAGCCCCAGCATTTT. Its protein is CASSSTGDLNQPQHF. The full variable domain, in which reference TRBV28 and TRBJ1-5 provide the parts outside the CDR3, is DVKVTQSSRYLVKRTGEKVFLECVQDMDHENMFWYRQDPGLGLRLIYFSYDVKMKEKGDIPEGYSVSREKKERFSLILESASTNQTSMYLCASSSTGDLNQPQHFGDGTRLSIL.

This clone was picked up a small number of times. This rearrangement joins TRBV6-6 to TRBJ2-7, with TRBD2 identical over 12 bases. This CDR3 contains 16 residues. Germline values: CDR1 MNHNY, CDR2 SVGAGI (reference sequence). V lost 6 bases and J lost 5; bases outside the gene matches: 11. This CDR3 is CASSRLASGGADEQYF. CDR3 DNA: TGTGCCAGCAGCCGCCTGGCTAGCGGGGGGGCCGACGAGCAGTACTTC.

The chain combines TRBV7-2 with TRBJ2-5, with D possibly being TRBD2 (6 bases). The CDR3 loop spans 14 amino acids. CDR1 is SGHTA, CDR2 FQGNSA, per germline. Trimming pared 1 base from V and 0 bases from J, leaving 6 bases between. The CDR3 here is CASSLGGDQETQYF. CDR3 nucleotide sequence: TGTGCCAGCAGCTTAGGCGGGGACCAAGAGACCCAGTACTTC.

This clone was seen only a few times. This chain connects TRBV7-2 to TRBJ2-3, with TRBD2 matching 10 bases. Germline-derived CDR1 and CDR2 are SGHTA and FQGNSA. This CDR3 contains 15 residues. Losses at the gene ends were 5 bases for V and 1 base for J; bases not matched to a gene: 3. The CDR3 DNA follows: TGTGCCAGCAGCCCCGGGACTAGCGGCACAGATACGCAGTATTTT. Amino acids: CASSPGTSGTDTQYF.

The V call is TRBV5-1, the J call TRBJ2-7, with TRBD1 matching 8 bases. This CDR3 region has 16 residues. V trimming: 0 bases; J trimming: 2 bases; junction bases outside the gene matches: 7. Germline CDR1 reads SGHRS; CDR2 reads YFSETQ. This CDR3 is CASSLALDRDPYEQYF. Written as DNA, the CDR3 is TGCGCCAGCAGCTTGGCCCTGGACAGGGACCCCTACGAGCAGTACTTC.

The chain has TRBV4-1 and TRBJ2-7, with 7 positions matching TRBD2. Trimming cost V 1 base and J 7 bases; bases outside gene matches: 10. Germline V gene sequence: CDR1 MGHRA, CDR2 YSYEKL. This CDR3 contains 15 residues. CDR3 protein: CASSQVISGRVEQYF. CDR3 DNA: TGCGCCAGCAGCCAAGTAATTTCAGGGAGGGTGGAGCAGTACTTC.

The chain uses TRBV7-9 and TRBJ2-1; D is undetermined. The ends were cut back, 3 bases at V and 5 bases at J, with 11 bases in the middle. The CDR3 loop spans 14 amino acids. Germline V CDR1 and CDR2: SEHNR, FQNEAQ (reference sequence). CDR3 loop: CASSLTPAHNEQFF. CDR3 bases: TGTGCCAGCAGCTTGACACCGGCCCACAATGAGCAGTTCTTC.